This entry lists 8 T cell receptor beta chains sequenced from one sample in a study of T cells after posttransplantation cyclophosphamide. A marrow graft followed busulfan-fludarabine conditioning, with cyclophosphamide on days +3 and +4. The method was immunoSEQ multiplex PCR; TCRdb's version includes in-frame clones alone and lacks a portion of them. The data list over 2,500 clones, none observed once; about 9.4% falls to the top ten. Source: PBMCs, taken 32 days after allogeneic stem cell transplant with posttransplant cyclophosphamide. These receptor sequences come from a female patient in her fifties who received an allogeneic stem cell transplant from a related donor, was CMV-positive, and had no GVHD. The graft donor may have given rise to some T cells.

This clone is categorized as medium-sized (0.01 to 0.1%). The V call is TRBV28, the J call TRBJ1-4, with D perhaps matching TRBD1 (5 bases). The CDR3 loop spans 17 amino acids. V lost 6 bases, J lost 7 bases, and 24 bases lay in between. CDR1 and CDR2 from the germline V gene are MDHEN and SYDVKM. CDR3 nucleotide sequence: TGTGCCAGCAGCCGAGCTAGGGGAGGGGCCCCCGGTGAAAAACTGTTTTTT. Its translation: CASSRARGGAPGEKLFF.

This clone came up many times. This sequence joins TRBV6-5 and TRBJ2-1, with 8 bases fitting TRBD2. The CDR3 is 14 amino acids. Trimming removed 4 bases from V and 7 bases from J; junction bases left unmatched: 6. Germline V lookup: CDR1 MNHEY, CDR2 SVGAGI. The CDR3, as DNA: TGTGCCAGCAGTTTGGGACTAGGGGCAAATGAGCAGTTCTTC. It encodes CASSLGLGANEQFF.

This clone was counted ten times or more. The V call is TRBV19, the J call TRBJ2-7; tentative D call: TRBD2 (6 bases). Trimming took off 3 bases at V and 2 bases at J, with 11 bases between the two ends. The CDR3 spans 14 residues. Per the germline V gene, CDR1 is LNHDA and CDR2 is SQIVND (reference sequence). The CDR3 protein is CASSISGGAYEQYF. CDR3 DNA sequence: TGTGCCAGTAGTATCTCTGGCGGGGCCTACGAGCAGTACTTC. The full variable domain, in which reference TRBV19 and TRBJ2-7 provide the parts outside the CDR3, is DGGITQSPKYLFRKEGQNVTLSCEQNLNHDAMYWYRQDPGQGLRLIYYSQIVNDFQKGDIAEGYSVSREKKESFPLTVTSAQKNPTAFYLCASSISGGAYEQYFGPGTRLTVT.

This clone was picked up many times. The chain carries TRBV5-1 and TRBJ2-3, with D maybe TRBD2 (6 bases). The CDR3 covers 17 residues. V gave up 4 bases and J gave up 2 bases, with 20 bases separating them. Per germline, CDR1 SGHRS and CDR2 YFSETQ. The CDR3 region has the DNA TGCGCCAGCAGCCCAGAGGTAGCGGACTCCCTCACAGATACGCAGTATTTT. It yields the protein CASSPEVADSLTDTQYF. Supplemented by reference TRBV5-1 and TRBJ2-3, the full variable domain reads KAGVTQTPRYLIKTRGQQVTLSCSPISGHRSVSWYQQTPGQGLQFLFEYFSETQRNKGNFPGRFSGRQFSNSRSEMNVSTLELGDSALYLCASSPEVADSLTDTQYFGPGTRLTVL.

This clone occurred many times. V is TRBV9 and J is TRBJ2-5; 11 bases map to TRBD2. V was pared by 0 bases and J by 3 bases, with 1 base of the junction left unmatched. This CDR3 comprises 15 residues. Per germline, CDR1 SGDLS and CDR2 YYNGEE. The CDR3 sequence: CASSVELAGEETQYF. CDR3 in DNA: TGTGCCAGCAGCGTAGAACTAGCGGGAGAAGAGACCCAGTACTTC.

This clone is classed as medium-sized (0.01 to 0.1%). The rearrangement links TRBV19 to TRBJ2-1; 7 bases are a match to TRBD2. This CDR3 is built from 16 residues. J lost 0 bases, V lost 3 bases, and 5 bases had no gene match. CDR1 and CDR2 from the germline V gene are LNHDA and SQIVND (reference sequence). The CDR3 bases are TGTGCCAGTAGTATTAGCGGGCATAGCTCCTACAATGAGCAGTTCTTC. Translating gives CASSISGHSSYNEQFF.

This clone occurred many times. The chain carries TRBV12-3 or TRBV12-4 and TRBJ1-5; the D gene is possibly TRBD1 (6 bases). Trimming stripped 7 bases from V and 4 bases from J, with 14 bases between. This CDR3 is built from 14 residues. As DNA, the CDR3 is TGTGCCAGCACCCCCGACAGGCCTAATCAGCCCCAGCATTTT. This encodes CASTPDRPNQPQHF.

The chain combines TRBV11-2 with TRBJ2-5, with D unresolved. CDR3 size: 15 residues. V was cut by 5 bases and J by 2 bases, with 15 bases left in between. Germline CDR1 and CDR2: SGHAT and FQNNGV. CDR3 region: CASSSRLRGQETQYF. The CDR3 DNA sequence: TGTGCCAGCAGCAGCAGACTCAGAGGACAAGAGACCCAGTACTTC.